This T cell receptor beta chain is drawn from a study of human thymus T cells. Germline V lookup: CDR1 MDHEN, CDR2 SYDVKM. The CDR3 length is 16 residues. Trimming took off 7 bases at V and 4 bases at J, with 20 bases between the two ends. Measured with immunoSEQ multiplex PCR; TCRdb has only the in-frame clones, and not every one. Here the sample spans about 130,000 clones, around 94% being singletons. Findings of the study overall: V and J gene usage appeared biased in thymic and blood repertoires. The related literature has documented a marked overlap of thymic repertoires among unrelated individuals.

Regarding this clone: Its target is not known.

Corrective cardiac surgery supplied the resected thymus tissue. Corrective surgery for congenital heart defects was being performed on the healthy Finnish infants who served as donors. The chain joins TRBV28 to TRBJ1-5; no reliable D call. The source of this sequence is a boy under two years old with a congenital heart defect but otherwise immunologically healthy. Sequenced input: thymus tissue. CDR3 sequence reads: CASTPRGNLGNQPQHF. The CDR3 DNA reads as TGTGCCAGCACCCCGAGAGGGAATTTGGGGAATCAGCCCCAGCATTTT.